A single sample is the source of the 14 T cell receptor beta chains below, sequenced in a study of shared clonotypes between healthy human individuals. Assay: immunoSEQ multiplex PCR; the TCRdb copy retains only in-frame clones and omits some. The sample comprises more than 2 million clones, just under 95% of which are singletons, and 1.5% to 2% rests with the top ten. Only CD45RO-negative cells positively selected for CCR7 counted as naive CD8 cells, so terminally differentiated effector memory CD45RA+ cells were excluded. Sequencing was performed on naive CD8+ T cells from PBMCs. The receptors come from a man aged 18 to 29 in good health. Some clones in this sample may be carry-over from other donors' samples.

As DNA, the CDR3 is TGTGCCAGCAGCTTAGAGGGAGCCGAGTCCCCCTACGAGCAGTACTTC. It is translated as CASSLEGAESPYEQYF. J is TRBJ2-7 and V is TRBV13; tentative D call: TRBD2 (5 bases). Germline V gene data show CDR1 as PRHDT and CDR2 as FYEKMQ (reference sequence). V was clipped by 1 base and J by 2 bases, with 15 bases between them. This CDR3 contains 16 residues.

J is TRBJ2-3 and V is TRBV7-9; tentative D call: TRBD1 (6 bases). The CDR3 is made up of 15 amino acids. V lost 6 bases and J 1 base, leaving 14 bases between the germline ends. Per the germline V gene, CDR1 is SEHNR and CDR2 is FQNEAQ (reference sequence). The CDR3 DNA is TGTGCCAGCAGTTCCTGGACAGAAGGCACAGATACGCAGTATTTT. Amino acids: CASSSWTEGTDTQYF.

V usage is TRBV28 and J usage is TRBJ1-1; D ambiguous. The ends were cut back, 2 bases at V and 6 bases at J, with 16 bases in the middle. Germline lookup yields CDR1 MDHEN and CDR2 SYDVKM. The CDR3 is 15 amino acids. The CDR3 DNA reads TGTGCCAGCAGTTTAGATCGGGAGGGTGTGTCTGAAGCTTTCTTT. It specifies CASSLDREGVSEAFF.

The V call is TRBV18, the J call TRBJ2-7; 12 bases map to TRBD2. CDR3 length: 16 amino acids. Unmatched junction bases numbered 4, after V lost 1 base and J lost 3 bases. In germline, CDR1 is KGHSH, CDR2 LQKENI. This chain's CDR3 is CASSPQGLAGDYEQYF. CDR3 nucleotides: TGTGCCAGCTCACCACAGGGACTAGCGGGCGACTACGAGCAGTACTTC.

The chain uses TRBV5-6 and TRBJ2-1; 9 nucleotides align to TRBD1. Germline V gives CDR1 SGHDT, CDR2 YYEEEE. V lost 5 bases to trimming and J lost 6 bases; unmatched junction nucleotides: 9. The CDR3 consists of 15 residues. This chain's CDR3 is CASSQGTGFPNEQFF. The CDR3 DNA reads TGTGCCAGCAGTCAAGGGACAGGGTTCCCCAATGAGCAGTTCTTC.

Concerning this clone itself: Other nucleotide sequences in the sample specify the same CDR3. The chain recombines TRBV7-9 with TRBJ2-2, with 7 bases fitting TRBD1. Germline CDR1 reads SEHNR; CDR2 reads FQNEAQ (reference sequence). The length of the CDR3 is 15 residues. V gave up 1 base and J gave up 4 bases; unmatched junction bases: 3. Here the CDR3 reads CASSLGTGFTGELFF. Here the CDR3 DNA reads TGTGCCAGCAGCTTAGGGACAGGATTCACCGGGGAGCTGTTTTTT.

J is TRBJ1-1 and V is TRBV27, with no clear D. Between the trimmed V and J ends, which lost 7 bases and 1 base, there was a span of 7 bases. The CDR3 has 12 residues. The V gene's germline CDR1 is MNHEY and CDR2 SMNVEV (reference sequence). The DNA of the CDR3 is TGTGCCAGCATAGGGCAGAACACTGAAGCTTTCTTT. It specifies CASIGQNTEAFF.

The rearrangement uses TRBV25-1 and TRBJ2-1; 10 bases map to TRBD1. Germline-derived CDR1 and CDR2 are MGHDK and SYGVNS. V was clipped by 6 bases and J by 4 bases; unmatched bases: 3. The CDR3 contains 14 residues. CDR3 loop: CASSRQGAYNEQFF. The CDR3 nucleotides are TGTGCCAGCAGCAGACAGGGGGCGTACAATGAGCAGTTCTTC.

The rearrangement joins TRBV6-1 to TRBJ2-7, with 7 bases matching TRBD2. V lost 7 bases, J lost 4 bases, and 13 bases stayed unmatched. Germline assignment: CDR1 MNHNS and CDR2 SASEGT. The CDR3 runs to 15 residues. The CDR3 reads CASIRGRGREYEQYF. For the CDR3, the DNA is TGTGCCAGCATCCGAGGGAGGGGCAGGGAATACGAGCAGTACTTC.

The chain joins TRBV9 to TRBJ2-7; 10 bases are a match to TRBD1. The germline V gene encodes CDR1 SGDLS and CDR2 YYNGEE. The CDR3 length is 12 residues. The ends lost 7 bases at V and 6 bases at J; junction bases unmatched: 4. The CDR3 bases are TGTGCCAGCGGGACAGGGGTACGCGAGCAGTACTTC. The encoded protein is CASGTGVREQYF.

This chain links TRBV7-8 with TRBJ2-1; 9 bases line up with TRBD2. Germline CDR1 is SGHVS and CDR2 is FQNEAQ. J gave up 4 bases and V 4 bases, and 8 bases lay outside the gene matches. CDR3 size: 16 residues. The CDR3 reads CASSSGPSGDYNEQFF. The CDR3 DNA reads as TGTGCCAGCAGCTCAGGACCTAGCGGGGATTACAATGAGCAGTTCTTC. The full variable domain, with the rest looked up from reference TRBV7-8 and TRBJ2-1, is GAGVSQSPRYKVAKRGQDVALRCDPISGHVSLFWYQQALGQGPEFLTYFQNEAQLDKSGLPSDRFFAERPEGSVSTLKIQRTQQEDSAVYLCASSSGPSGDYNEQFFGPGTRLTVL.

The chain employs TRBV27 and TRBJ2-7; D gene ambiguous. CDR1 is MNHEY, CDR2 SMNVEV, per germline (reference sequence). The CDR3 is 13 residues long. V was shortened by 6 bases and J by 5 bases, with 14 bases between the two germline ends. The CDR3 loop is CASRAGSKDEQYF. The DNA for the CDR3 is TGTGCCAGCAGGGCAGGCTCGAAGGACGAGCAGTACTTC.

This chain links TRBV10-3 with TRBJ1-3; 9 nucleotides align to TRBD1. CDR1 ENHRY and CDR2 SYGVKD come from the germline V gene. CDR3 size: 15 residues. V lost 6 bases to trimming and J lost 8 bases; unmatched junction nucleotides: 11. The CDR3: CAIRTTRDRADTIYF. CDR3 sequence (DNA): TGTGCCATCAGAACAACTCGGGACAGGGCTGACACCATATATTTT.

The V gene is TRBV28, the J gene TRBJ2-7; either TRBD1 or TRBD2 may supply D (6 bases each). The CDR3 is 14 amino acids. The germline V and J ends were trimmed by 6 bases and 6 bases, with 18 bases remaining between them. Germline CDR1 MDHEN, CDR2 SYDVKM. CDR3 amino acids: CASRLDRWGVEQYF. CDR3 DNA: TGTGCCAGCAGACTCGACAGGTGGGGGGTCGAGCAGTACTTC.